Listed below are T cell receptor beta chains from one sample, sequenced in a study of metastatic and nonmetastatic thyroid tumors. With MiXCR, TCRdb reprocessed the PCR reads. The sample has some 25,000 clones; under 25% are singletons. Sequenced input: blood. The receptor source for this set is a male donor with papillary thyroid cancer or a benign thyroid nodule (not recorded which). Some clones in this sample may be carry-over from other donors' samples. Each CDR3 is given with its conserved first and last residue. The D gene is left open where the match is weak. Clone size, where shown, is once, few, many, or a class for clones that have expanded.

>TRBV4-3|TRBJ2-5|many|TRBD2
CASSQDPAGAGETQYF
TGCGCCAGCAGCCAAGACCCAGCGGGGGCTGGGGAGACCCAGTACTTC
>TRBV4-1|TRBJ1-6|many|.
CASSHSPGEYNSPLHF
TGCGCCAGCAGCCATAGTCCAGGGGAATATAATTCACCCCTCCACTTT
>TRBV5-1|TRBJ1-1|.|.
CASSPRQEGNTEAFF
TGCGCCAGCAGCCCGAGACAGGAGGGGAACACTGAAGCTTTCTTT
>TRBV6-1|TRBJ2-7|many|.
CASRDSSREQYF
TGTGCCAGCAGAGACAGTTCTCGCGAGCAGTACTTC
>TRBV6-5|TRBJ1-1|many|TRBD1
CASSYGTGSGGAFF
TGTGCCAGCAGTTACGGGACAGGGTCCGGCGGGGCTTTCTTT
>TRBV19|TRBJ1-3|many|.
CASSIGNTIYF
TGTGCCAGTAGTATCGGAAACACCATATATTTT
>TRBV4-3|TRBJ2-1|.|TRBD2
CASSQGIAGSNEQFF
TGCGCCAGCAGCCAAGGGATAGCGGGCTCCAATGAGCAGTTCTTC
>TRBV6-1|TRBJ2-1|many|TRBD2
CASGAGAGNEQFF
TGTGCCAGTGGAGCGGGAGCCGGCAATGAGCAGTTCTTC
>TRBV7-3|TRBJ1-1|.|.
CASSLSGTPGDSEAFF
TGTGCAAGCAGCTTATCCGGGACCCCTGGCGACTCTGAAGCTTTCTTT
>TRBV20-1|TRBJ2-7|many|TRBD1
CSATPGTASYEQYF
TGCAGTGCAACACCTGGGACAGCTTCCTACGAGCAGTACTTC
>TRBV5-4|TRBJ1-3|many|.
CASSLNLDSGNTIYF
TGTGCCAGCAGCTTGAACTTAGACTCTGGAAACACCATATATTTT
>TRBV7-2|TRBJ2-7|many|.
CASSLANRLYEQYF
TGTGCCAGCAGCTTAGCAAACAGGCTCTACGAGCAGTACTTC